This T cell receptor beta chain was profiled in a study of regulatory T cells in long-lasting Graves disease. Points from the study as a whole: The study found persistent patients shared more public clonotypes (roughly 2,600) than new patients (about 990). Persistent disease was characterized by preferential usage of TRBV28, TRBJ1-2 and TRBJ2-5. It is possible that accuracy was reduced by the small size of the sample.

Germline V gene lookup returns CDR1 MNHEY and CDR2 SVGAGI. Trimming at V came to 2 bases and at J to 0 bases, leaving 14 bases not matched to a gene. There are 21 residues in the CDR3. As to this clonotype: Its antigen remains unknown.

Construction of the TCR beta libraries employed iRepertoire HTBI primers in conjunction with Arm-PCR of CDR3 regions. TCRdb re-called the multiplex PCR reads through MiXCR, storing one row per CDR3 protein. Of roughly 490,000 distinct CDR3 sequences listed, approximately 22% are singletons. The sample's time point: persistent/refractory GD, antithyroid drugs over 5 years with positive TRAb. From RNA extracted from PBMCs, the TCR library was made. This receptor was obtained from a female donor with Graves disease. The rearrangement links TRBV6-5 to TRBJ2-5, with 14 positions matching TRBD2. The input for sequencing was peripheral blood mononuclear cells (PBMCs), taken when the disease was refractory, from a patient treated with antithyroid drugs. The CDR3 protein is CASSYPSRGTSGGLYQETQYF. CDR3 coding DNA: TGTGCCAGCAGTTACCCTTCTCGTGGGACTAGCGGGGGTCTGTACCAAGAGACCCAGTACTTC.